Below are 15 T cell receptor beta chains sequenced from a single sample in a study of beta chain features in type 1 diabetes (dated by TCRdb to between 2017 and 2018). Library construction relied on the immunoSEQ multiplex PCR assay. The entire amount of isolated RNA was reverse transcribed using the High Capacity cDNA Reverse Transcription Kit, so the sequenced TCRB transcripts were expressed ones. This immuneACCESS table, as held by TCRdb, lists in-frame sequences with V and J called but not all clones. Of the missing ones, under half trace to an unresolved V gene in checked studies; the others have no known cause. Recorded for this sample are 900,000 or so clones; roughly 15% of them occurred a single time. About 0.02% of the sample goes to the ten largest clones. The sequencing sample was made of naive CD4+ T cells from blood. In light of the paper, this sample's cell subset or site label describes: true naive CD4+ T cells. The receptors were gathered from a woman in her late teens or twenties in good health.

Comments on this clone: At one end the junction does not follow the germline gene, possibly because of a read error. The chain's CDR3 is CASSLAGSRGCYEQYF. The CDR3 DNA reads as TGCGCCAGCAGCCTAGCTGGGTCTCGGGGGTGTTACGAGCAGTACTTC. This sequence joins TRBV7-9 and TRBJ2-7; D is perhaps TRBD2 (6 bases). Germline-derived CDR1 and CDR2 are SEHNR and FQNEAQ (reference sequence). This CDR3 contains 16 residues.

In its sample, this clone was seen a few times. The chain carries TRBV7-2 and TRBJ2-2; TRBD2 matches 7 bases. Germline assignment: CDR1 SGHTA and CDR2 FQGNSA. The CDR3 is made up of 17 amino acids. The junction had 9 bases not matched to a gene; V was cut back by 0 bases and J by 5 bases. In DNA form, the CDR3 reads TGTGCCAGCAGCTTAGCTTCCGGGGGGAGCTGGACCGGGGAGCTGTTTTTT. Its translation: CASSLASGGSWTGELFF.

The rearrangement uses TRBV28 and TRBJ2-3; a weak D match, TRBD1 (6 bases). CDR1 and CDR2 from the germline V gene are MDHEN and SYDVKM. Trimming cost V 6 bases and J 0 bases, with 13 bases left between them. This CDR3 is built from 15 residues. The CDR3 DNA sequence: TGTGCCAGCAGCTATCACAGGGATAGCACAGATACGCAGTATTTT. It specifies CASSYHRDSTDTQYF.

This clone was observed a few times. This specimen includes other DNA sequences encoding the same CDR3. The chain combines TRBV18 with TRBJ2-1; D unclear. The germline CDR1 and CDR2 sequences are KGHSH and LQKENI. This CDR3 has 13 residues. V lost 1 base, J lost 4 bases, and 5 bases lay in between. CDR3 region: CASSPLEYNEQFF. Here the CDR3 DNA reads TGTGCCAGCTCACCACTGGAATACAATGAGCAGTTCTTC.

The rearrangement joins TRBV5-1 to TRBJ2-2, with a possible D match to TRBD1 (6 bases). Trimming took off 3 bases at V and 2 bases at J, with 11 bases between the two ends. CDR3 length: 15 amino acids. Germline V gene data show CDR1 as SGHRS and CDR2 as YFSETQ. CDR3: CASSSTGKNTGELFF. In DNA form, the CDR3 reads TGCGCCAGCAGCTCGACAGGAAAAAACACCGGGGAGCTGTTTTTT.

CDR3 DNA: TGCGCCAGCAGCTTGATTAGAGGGCAAGAGACCCAGTACTTC. Encoded protein: CASSLIRGQETQYF. The rearrangement joins TRBV5-1 to TRBJ2-5, with D tentatively TRBD2 (5 bases). CDR3 length: 14 residues. V lost 1 base and J lost 2, with 9 bases in between. Per the germline V gene, CDR1 is SGHRS and CDR2 is YFSETQ.

For the CDR3, the DNA is TGTGCCAGCTCACCAGGACAGGCCCGCGACACCTACGAGCAGTACTTC. Translating it yields CASSPGQARDTYEQYF. The rearrangement links TRBV18 to TRBJ2-7, with 7 bases aligning to TRBD1. CDR1 is KGHSH, CDR2 LQKENI, per germline. V lost 2 bases to trimming and J lost 2 bases; unmatched junction nucleotides: 9. This CDR3 comprises 16 residues. The variable domain in full, completed from reference TRBV18 and TRBJ2-7, reads NAGVMQNPRHLVRRRGQEARLRCSPMKGHSHVYWYRQLPEEGLKFMVYLQKENIIDESGMPKERFSAEFPKEGPSILRIQQVVRGDSAAYFCASSPGQARDTYEQYFGPGTRLTVT.

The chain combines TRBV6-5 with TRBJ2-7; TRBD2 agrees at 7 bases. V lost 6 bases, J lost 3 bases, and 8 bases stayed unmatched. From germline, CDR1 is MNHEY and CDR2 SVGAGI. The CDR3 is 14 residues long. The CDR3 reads CASRYREGGYEQYF. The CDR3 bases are TGTGCCAGCAGATATAGGGAGGGAGGCTACGAGCAGTACTTC.

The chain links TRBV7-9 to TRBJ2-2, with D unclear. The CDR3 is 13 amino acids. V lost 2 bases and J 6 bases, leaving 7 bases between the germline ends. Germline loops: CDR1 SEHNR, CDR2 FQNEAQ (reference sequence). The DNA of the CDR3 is TGTGCCAGCAGCTTAAAGAGCGCCGGGGAGCTGTTTTTT. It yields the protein CASSLKSAGELFF.

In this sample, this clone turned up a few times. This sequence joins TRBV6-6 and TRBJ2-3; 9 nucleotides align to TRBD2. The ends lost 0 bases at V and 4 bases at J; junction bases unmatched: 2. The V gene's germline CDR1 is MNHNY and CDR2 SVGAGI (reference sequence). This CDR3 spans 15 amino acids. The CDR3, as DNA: TGTGCCAGCAGTTACTCTAGCGGGAGTGCAGATACGCAGTATTTT. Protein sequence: CASSYSSGSADTQYF.

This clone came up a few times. The DNA of the CDR3 is TGTGCCAGCAGCTTAGCGTCGGGCGGGAGGGTAGATACGCAGTATTTT. This codes for CASSLASGGRVDTQYF. The V call is TRBV7-6, the J call TRBJ2-3, with 9 bases identical to TRBD2. The germline CDR1 and CDR2 sequences are SGHVS and FNYEAQ. This CDR3 spans 16 amino acids. The V gene end was trimmed by 0 bases and the J gene end by 5 bases; junction bases not matched to a gene: 6.

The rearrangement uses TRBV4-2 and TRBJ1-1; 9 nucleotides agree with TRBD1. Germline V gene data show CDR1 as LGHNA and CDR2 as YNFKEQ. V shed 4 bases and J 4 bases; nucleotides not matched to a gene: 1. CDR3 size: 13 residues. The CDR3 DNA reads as TGTGCCAGCAGCCGGACAGGGGTCACTGAAGCTTTCTTT. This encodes CASSRTGVTEAFF.

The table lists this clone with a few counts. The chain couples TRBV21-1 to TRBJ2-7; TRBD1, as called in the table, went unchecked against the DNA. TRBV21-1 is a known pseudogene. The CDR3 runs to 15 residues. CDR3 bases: TGTGCCAGCAGCCCACGGGACAGGGGCACCTACGAGCAGTACTTC. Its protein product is CASSPRDRGTYEQYF.

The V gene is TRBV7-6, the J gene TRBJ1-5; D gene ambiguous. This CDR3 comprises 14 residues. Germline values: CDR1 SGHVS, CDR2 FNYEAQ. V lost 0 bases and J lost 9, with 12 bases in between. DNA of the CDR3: TGTGCCAGCAGCTTAGCTCATTTGGAAGGGCCCCAGCATTTT. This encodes CASSLAHLEGPQHF.

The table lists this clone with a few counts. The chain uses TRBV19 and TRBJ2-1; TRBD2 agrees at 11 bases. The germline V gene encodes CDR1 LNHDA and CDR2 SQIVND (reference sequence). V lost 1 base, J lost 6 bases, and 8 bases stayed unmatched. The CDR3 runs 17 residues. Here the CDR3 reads CASSIGNGLAGVNEQFF. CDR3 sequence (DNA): TGTGCCAGTAGTATAGGGAATGGACTAGCGGGCGTCAATGAGCAGTTCTTC.